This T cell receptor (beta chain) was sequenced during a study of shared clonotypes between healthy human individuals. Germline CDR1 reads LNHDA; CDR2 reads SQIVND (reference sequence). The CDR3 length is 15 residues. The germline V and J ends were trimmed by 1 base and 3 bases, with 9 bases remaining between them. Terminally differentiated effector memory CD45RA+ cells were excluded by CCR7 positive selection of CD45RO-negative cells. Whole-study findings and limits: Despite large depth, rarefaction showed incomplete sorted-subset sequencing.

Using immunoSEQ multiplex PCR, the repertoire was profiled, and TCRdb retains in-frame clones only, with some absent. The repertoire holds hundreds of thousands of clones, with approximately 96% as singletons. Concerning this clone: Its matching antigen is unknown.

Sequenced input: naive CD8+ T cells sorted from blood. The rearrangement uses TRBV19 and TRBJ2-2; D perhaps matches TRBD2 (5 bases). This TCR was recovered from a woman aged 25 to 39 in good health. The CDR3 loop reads CASSIGGFYTGELFF. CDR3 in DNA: TGTGCCAGTAGTATAGGAGGGTTTTACACCGGGGAGCTGTTTTTT. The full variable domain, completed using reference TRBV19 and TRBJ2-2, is DGGITQSPKYLFRKEGQNVTLSCEQNLNHDAMYWYRQDPGQGLRLIYYSQIVNDFQKGDIAEGYSVSREKKESFPLTVTSAQKNPTAFYLCASSIGGFYTGELFFGEGSRLTVL.